Included here is one T cell receptor (beta chain) sequence, with context. The data are from a study of blood T cell repertoires in COVID-19. At the level of the study: Samples representing acute and convalescent COVID-19 were sourced from the United States, Italy and Spain. In each case, the material was cDNA or gDNA derived from T cells, B-cell-depleted T cells, or PBMCs.

Here immunoSEQ multiplex PCR was the method, and the copy in TCRdb shows in-frame clones only, minus some. The table lists about 170,000 clones, roughly 80% of them singletons, with roughly 2% in the top ten. Germline assignment: CDR1 SGDLS and CDR2 YYNGEE. The CDR3 is 14 residues long. V dropped 0 bases and J dropped 5 bases, with 9 bases sitting between them. Sequenced: peripheral blood. The chain carries TRBV9 and TRBJ2-1; D is undetermined. The origin of this receptor is a woman of 80 years or more with acute or convalescent COVID-19. DNA for the CDR3: TGTGCCAGCAGCGTAGCTGGGCAGAACAATGAGCAGTTCTTC. Translation: CASSVAGQNNEQFF.